The clone carrying this T cell receptor beta chain appeared a few times. What it recognizes is unknown. This specimen comes from a study of beta chain features in type 1 diabetes. As for the study in general: Patients were similar to healthy donors in age and gender (as well as in cell yields). The number of sorted cells examined across all samples was around 110 million. Notes on the study in general: Patients with Type 1 diabetes showed moderately but significantly shorter TCRB CDR3s in all four CD4+ subsets. Cells carrying high TCR expression could end up over-represented when cDNA is sequenced.

The study reverse transcribed the entire isolated RNA, so it sequenced expressed TCRB transcripts. Data came from immunoSEQ multiplex PCR; TCRdb stores just in-frame clones and leaves some out. The sample lists around 500,000 clones, around 10% occurring once. The sample taken for sequencing was naive CD4+ T cells from blood. This sequence originates from a woman in her late teens or twenties in good health.

CDR3: CASSQALGAFF. The CDR3 DNA sequence: TGTGCCAGCAGCCAAGCATTGGGAGCTTTCTTT. The gene calls are TRBV14 and TRBJ1-1; D is unresolved. The CDR3 covers 11 residues. V was shortened by 1 base and J by 10 bases, with 7 bases between the two germline ends. Per germline, CDR1 SGHDN and CDR2 FVKESK.